This T cell receptor (beta chain) was identified during a study of blood T cell repertoires in COVID-19. About the research overall: T cells, B-cell-depleted T cells, or PBMCs provided the cDNA or gDNA that served as material.

The assay was immunoSEQ multiplex PCR, and TCRdb's table has in-frame clones only and misses some. The table includes 150,000 to 200,000 clones, about 86% detected once. From germline, CDR1 is SGHKS and CDR2 YYEKEE (reference sequence). The V gene end was trimmed by 0 bases and the J gene end by 4 bases; junction bases not matched to a gene: 7. The CDR3 consists of 16 residues. The material sequenced was peripheral blood. The clonotype was recovered from a man aged 45 to 65 with active or convalescent COVID-19. The genes are TRBV5-5 and TRBJ2-1; 7 nucleotides match TRBD1. In DNA form, the CDR3 reads TGTGCCAGCAGCTTGGTACTACAGGGGAAATACAATGAGCAGTTCTTC. Protein: CASSLVLQGKYNEQFF. The full variable domain, in which reference TRBV5-5 and TRBJ2-1 provide the parts outside the CDR3, is DAGVTQSPTHLIKTRGQQVTLRCSPISGHKSVSWYQQVLGQGPQFIFQYYEKEERGRGNFPDRFSARQFPNYSSELNVNALLLGDSALYLCASSLVLQGKYNEQFFGPGTRLTVL.